This TCR beta chain was recovered during a study of blood T cell repertoires in COVID-19. Study background: The samples span acute and convalescent COVID-19 from the United States, Italy and Spain. Sources were T cells, B-cell-depleted T cells, or PBMCs; the material itself was cDNA or gDNA.

The CDR3 length is 18 residues. Looked up from germline, CDR1 is SGHNT and CDR2 is YYREEE (reference sequence). V lost 1 base and J lost 4; bases outside the gene matches: 9. In the original workflow: By means of reference gene primer amplification, nucleated cell counts were estimated. Produced via immunoSEQ multiplex PCR; TCRdb's table is partial and in-frame only. Clonal size and the V and J genes are those of that table, whereas D and trimming came from the DNA. The table shows over 100,000 clones, with approximately 87% occurring only once. The sequencing input was peripheral blood. The TCR comes from a man aged 50-60 years with acute or convalescent COVID-19. The chain joins TRBV5-4 to TRBJ2-2; TRBD2 aligns across 11 bases. In DNA form, the CDR3 reads TGTGCCAGCAGCTTGCCTAGACCGGGACTAGCGGTCACCGGGGAGCTGTTTTTT. It specifies CASSLPRPGLAVTGELFF.